What follows are 4 T cell receptor beta chains derived from one specimen sequenced in a study of blood T cell repertoires in COVID-19. The protocol was immunoSEQ multiplex PCR, while the TCRdb copy is restricted to in-frame clones and leaves out a portion. This sample has about 42,000 clones; roughly 80% occur once, and the top ten carry about 4.9%. The sequencing sample was made of peripheral blood. These TCRs come from a man in his fifties with active COVID-19.

This CDR3 is CATSSYGQGSILDTQYF. In DNA form, the CDR3 reads TGTGCCACCAGCAGTTACGGACAGGGCTCGATTCTAGATACGCAGTATTTT. This rearrangement joins TRBV15 to TRBJ2-3; 8 nucleotides line up with TRBD1. The V gene's germline CDR1 is LNHNV and CDR2 YYDKDF (reference sequence). The trim removed 3 bases at V and 5 bases at J, leaving 13 bases unmatched. CDR3 length: 17 residues.

In DNA, the CDR3 is TGTGCCAGCAGTCGGACAGGACAAAACACTGAAGCTTTCTTT. Translated: CASSRTGQNTEAFF. The genes are TRBV6-5 and TRBJ1-1, with 7 bases lining up with TRBD1. This CDR3 comprises 14 residues. Germline loops: CDR1 MNHEY, CDR2 SVGAGI. With 5 bases clipped from V and 2 bases from J, the junction kept 5 bases outside the gene matches.

V usage is TRBV5-1 and J usage is TRBJ2-6; D is undetermined. Germline CDR1 SGHRS, CDR2 YFSETQ. This CDR3 has 15 residues. Trimming removed 0 bases from V and 0 bases from J, with 4 bases in between. The CDR3 region is CASSLGSSGANVLTF. The DNA for the CDR3 is TGCGCCAGCAGCTTGGGGAGCTCTGGGGCCAACGTCCTGACTTTC.

This chain uses TRBV18 with TRBJ2-5; TRBD1 might be the D (6 bases). Looked up from germline, CDR1 is KGHSH and CDR2 is LQKENI. This CDR3 has 13 amino acids. Deletions cut 6 bases from V and 5 bases from J, with 13 bases between. The CDR3 is CASSLNRVETQYF. The CDR3 DNA reads TGTGCCAGCTCCCTAAACAGGGTTGAGACCCAGTACTTC.